The next 31 T cell receptor beta chains were all read from a single sample in a study of blood T cell repertoires in COVID-19 (TCRdb year 2020). Libraries were made using the immunoSEQ multiplex PCR assay. This immuneACCESS table, as held by TCRdb, lists in-frame sequences with V and J called but not all clones. Of the missing ones, under half trace to an unresolved V gene in checked studies; the others have no known cause. The sample table shows tens of thousands of clones, and 89% are seen once. The ten largest clones add up to about 9.1% of the sample. What was sequenced was peripheral blood. All receptors derive from a man aged 80 or over with acute or convalescent COVID-19.

The V call is TRBV2, the J call TRBJ1-2; the D is unclear. Germline values: CDR1 SNHLY, CDR2 FYNNEI. V was shortened by 0 bases and J by 8 bases, with 10 bases between the two germline ends. This CDR3 is built from 13 residues. The CDR3: CASSEALGSGYTF. Here the CDR3 DNA reads TGTGCCAGCAGTGAAGCGCTCGGGAGCGGCTACACCTTC.

The chain links TRBV5-1 to TRBJ1-5, with a tentative D call TRBD1 (5 bases). The CDR3 runs to 14 residues. Trimming cost V 5 bases and J 4 bases, with 13 bases left between them. Germline V gives CDR1 SGHRS, CDR2 YFSETQ. The CDR3 loop reads CASSLGPTNQPQHF. The DNA of the CDR3 is TGCGCCAGCAGTCTGGGGCCCACTAATCAGCCCCAGCATTTT.

V usage is TRBV18 and J usage is TRBJ2-5; TRBD1 aligns across 7 bases. The CDR3 runs 16 residues. V lost 1 base and J lost 2; bases outside the gene matches: 7. In germline, CDR1 is KGHSH, CDR2 LQKENI. CDR3: CASSPRVGTDQETQYF. In DNA form, the CDR3 reads TGTGCCAGCTCACCACGAGTTGGGACAGATCAAGAGACCCAGTACTTC.

The rearrangement joins TRBV3-1 (or the pseudogene TRBV3-2) to TRBJ2-5; D possibly corresponds to TRBD2 (7 bases). Trimming cost V 1 base and J 5 bases, with 14 bases left between them. The CDR3 runs 15 residues. Germline CDR1 reads LGHDT; CDR2 reads YNNKEL (reference sequence). The CDR3 is CASSQGEGDGETQYF. As DNA, the CDR3 is TGTGCCAGCAGCCAAGGGGAGGGGGACGGGGAGACCCAGTACTTC.

The rearrangement links TRBV5-5 to TRBJ2-2; a possible D gene is TRBD1 (6 bases). The CDR3 is 15 amino acids. Germline CDR1 SGHKS, CDR2 YYEKEE (reference sequence). The V end was cut by 4 bases, the J end by 5 bases, with 15 bases between. CDR3 nucleotide sequence: TGTGCCAGCAGCCAAGGAACAGGGTCGACCGGGGAGCTGTTTTTT. Encoded protein: CASSQGTGSTGELFF.

This rearrangement joins TRBV5-1 to TRBJ2-7; a possible D gene is TRBD2 (5 bases). The CDR3 runs to 14 residues. V was trimmed by 0 bases and J by 2 bases, leaving 9 bases between them. The germline gives CDR1 SGHRS, CDR2 YFSETQ. The CDR3 DNA reads TGCGCCAGCAGCTTGGGGGAGAGTACCTACGAGCAGTACTTC. This sequence encodes CASSLGESTYEQYF.

The gene calls are TRBV19 and TRBJ1-1; tentative D call: TRBD1 (6 bases). The CDR3 has 16 amino acids. The germline V and J ends were trimmed by 6 bases and 1 base, with 18 bases remaining between them. The V gene's germline CDR1 is LNHDA and CDR2 SQIVND (reference sequence). Written as DNA, the CDR3 is TGTGCCAGTAGCCGATCTACAGGGTGGGCGAACACTGAAGCTTTCTTT. It yields the protein CASSRSTGWANTEAFF. Using reference TRBV19 and TRBJ1-1 for the parts outside the CDR3, the full variable domain is DGGITQSPKYLFRKEGQNVTLSCEQNLNHDAMYWYRQDPGQGLRLIYYSQIVNDFQKGDIAEGYSVSREKKESFPLTVTSAQKNPTAFYLCASSRSTGWANTEAFFGQGTRLTVV.

This clone has more than one count but fewer than ten. This rearrangement joins TRBV3-1 (or the pseudogene TRBV3-2) to TRBJ2-7; 10 positions match TRBD2. This CDR3 comprises 17 residues. Per germline, CDR1 LGHDT and CDR2 YNNKEL (reference sequence). Germline trimming cut 0 bases from V and 7 bases from J; bases unmatched to any gene: 12. The CDR3 DNA sequence: TGTGCCAGCAGCCAAGATGCCTCGGGGACTAGCGTCGAGGAGCAGTACTTC. Protein: CASSQDASGTSVEEQYF.

V usage is TRBV6-6 and J usage is TRBJ1-4, with D tentatively TRBD1 (6 bases). Germline V gene sequence: CDR1 MNHNY, CDR2 SVGAGI (reference sequence). The CDR3 totals 18 residues. Trimming left V 5 bases short and J 17 bases short, with 36 bases between. As DNA, the CDR3 is TGTGCCAGCAGTCTACTCGGTGCAGGGGACCCCCGAGGCCCGAGGGTTTTTTTT. This sequence encodes CASSLLGAGDPRGPRVFF.

There are a few counts of this clone. The chain uses TRBV5-1 and TRBJ1-2, with D uncertain. The CDR3 covers 14 residues. Trimming removed 2 bases from V and 1 base from J, with 9 bases in between. Germline CDR1 and CDR2: SGHRS and YFSETQ. In DNA form, the CDR3 reads TGCGCCAGCAGCTTAGGGAGGAGTAACTATGGCTACACCTTC. Amino acid sequence: CASSLGRSNYGYTF.

The chain has TRBV5-4 and TRBJ2-7, with 7 positions matching TRBD2. The CDR3 runs to 15 residues. Looked up from germline, CDR1 is SGHNT and CDR2 is YYREEE (reference sequence). The J segment lost 7 bases and the V segment lost 4 bases, leaving 14 bases of the junction unmatched. The CDR3 region has the DNA TGTGCCAGCAGCAGTTTAGCGGGCAGGCTGGTGGAGCAGTACTTC. Translated: CASSSLAGRLVEQYF. Drawing the rest from reference TRBV5-4 and TRBJ2-7, the complete variable domain is ETGVTQSPTHLIKTRGQQVTLRCSSQSGHNTVSWYQQALGQGPQFIFQYYREEENGRGNFPPRFSGLQFPNYSSELNVNALELDDSALYLCASSSLAGRLVEQYFGPGTRLTVT.

The CDR3 protein is CASSLSDSGRGNGELFF. The CDR3 DNA reads TGTGCCAGCAGTCTCTCCGATAGCGGGAGGGGAAACGGGGAGCTGTTTTTT. The J gene is TRBJ2-2, the V gene TRBV27; 11 bases align to TRBD2. Germline CDR1 MNHEY, CDR2 SMNVEV (reference sequence). This CDR3 is 17 amino acids long. The J segment lost 7 bases and the V segment lost 5 bases, leaving 12 bases of the junction unmatched.

V gene TRBV9 combines with J gene TRBJ1-1; perhaps TRBD1 as D (5 bases). Germline V CDR1 and CDR2: SGDLS, YYNGEE. This CDR3 has 13 residues. V dropped 0 bases and J dropped 6 bases, with 9 bases sitting between them. Here the CDR3 DNA reads TGTGCCAGCAGCGTAGGTGACAGCTCTGAAGCTTTCTTT. This encodes CASSVGDSSEAFF.

This clone was observed once. The genes are TRBV19 and TRBJ1-1, with 8 bases fitting TRBD1. V lost 6 bases to trimming and J lost 12 bases; unmatched junction nucleotides: 15. CDR3 length equals 14 residues. The germline V gene has CDR1 LNHDA and CDR2 SQIVND (reference sequence). The CDR3 here is CASSPIGQGGGTFF. CDR3 coding DNA: TGTGCCAGTAGCCCCATAGGACAGGGCGGTGGAACTTTCTTT.

The rearrangement joins TRBV13 to TRBJ2-7; 9 bases line up with TRBD1. Trimming removed 5 bases from V and 0 bases from J; junction bases left unmatched: 5. The CDR3 has 15 residues. Germline CDR1 is PRHDT and CDR2 is FYEKMQ (reference sequence). The CDR3 DNA sequence: TGTGCCAGCAGCCAGGGACAGGGCCCCTCCTACGAGCAGTACTTC. Its translation: CASSQGQGPSYEQYF.

This chain connects TRBV30 to TRBJ1-1; D is unresolved. The CDR3 runs to 15 residues. From germline, CDR1 is GTSNPN and CDR2 SVGIG (reference sequence). V lost 4 bases and J lost 0, with 15 bases in between. CDR3 region: CAWTYPGTMNTEAFF. The DNA for the CDR3 is TGTGCCTGGACCTACCCGGGAACCATGAACACTGAAGCTTTCTTT.

The rearrangement joins TRBV6-5 to TRBJ2-3; 8 bases map to TRBD2. Trimming at V came to 6 bases and at J to 2 bases, leaving 4 bases not matched to a gene. The length of the CDR3 is 14 residues. CDR1 and CDR2 from the germline V gene are MNHEY and SVGAGI. Here the CDR3 reads CASSLAGSTDTQYF. DNA for the CDR3: TGTGCCAGCAGCTTAGCGGGGTCCACAGATACGCAGTATTTT.

This clone was seen repeatedly, ten times or more. This sequence joins TRBV5-6 and TRBJ2-3, with a weak D call TRBD1 (5 bases). This CDR3 has 19 residues. Per the germline V gene, CDR1 is SGHDT and CDR2 is YYEEEE. The V end lost 3 bases, the J end lost 0 bases, and 23 bases lay between the germline ends. The CDR3 DNA follows: TGTGCCAGCAGCTCTCCACTCCGAACAGGAACGACTAGCACAGATACGCAGTATTTT. Its translation is CASSSPLRTGTTSTDTQYF.

The CDR3, as DNA: TGTGCCAGCACCCAAGAGTCGGGAGGGGCCAACGTCCTGACTTTC. This encodes CASTQESGGANVLTF. This chain connects TRBV2 to TRBJ2-6, with D perhaps TRBD2 (5 bases). CDR3 length equals 15 residues. V was trimmed by 7 bases and J by 4 bases, leaving 14 bases between them. Germline loops: CDR1 SNHLY, CDR2 FYNNEI.

This rearrangement joins TRBV7-2 to TRBJ1-2, with unresolved D. The CDR3 is made up of 12 amino acids. Trimming left V 1 base short and J 6 bases short, with 6 bases between. CDR1 SGHTA and CDR2 FQGNSA come from the germline V gene. The CDR3 DNA is TGTGCCAGCAGCTTAGTCGGGGATGGCTACACCTTC. Translating it yields CASSLVGDGYTF.

This chain connects TRBV28 to TRBJ1-2; the D is unclear. The CDR3 runs to 13 residues. V was shortened by 1 base and J by 8 bases, with 11 bases between the two germline ends. Germline V gene data show CDR1 as MDHEN and CDR2 as SYDVKM. CDR3 protein: CASSLSGIGGYTF. The CDR3 DNA reads as TGTGCCAGCAGTTTATCGGGAATTGGGGGCTACACCTTC.

This clone appeared a single time. The chain recombines TRBV2 with TRBJ2-1; D not resolved. The ends were cut back, 1 base at V and 1 base at J, with 5 bases in the middle. Germline CDR1 is SNHLY and CDR2 is FYNNEI. This CDR3 has 14 residues. The DNA for the CDR3 is TGTGCCAGCAGTGAAGGGCGGTCCTACAATGAGCAGTTCTTC. This gives the protein CASSEGRSYNEQFF.

The genes are TRBV7-2 and TRBJ1-3; D is possibly TRBD1 (5 bases). This CDR3 has 15 residues. V lost 6 bases and J lost 2, with 14 bases in between. Germline V gene lookup returns CDR1 SGHTA and CDR2 FQGNSA. As DNA, the CDR3 is TGTGCCAGCAGTTCGCAGGGTGTCCCTGGAAACACCATATATTTT. This sequence encodes CASSSQGVPGNTIYF.

The rearrangement joins TRBV24-1 to TRBJ1-2; perhaps TRBD1 as D (5 bases). Germline CDR1 is KGHDR and CDR2 is SFDVKD. This CDR3 contains 13 residues. Trimming removed 2 bases from V and 4 bases from J, with 7 bases in between. CDR3 in DNA: TGTGCCACCAGTGATTACGGGGGCTATGGCTACACCTTC. Protein: CATSDYGGYGYTF.

This chain connects TRBV20-1 to TRBJ2-1; the D is unclear. Germline V CDR1 and CDR2: DFQATT, SNEGSKA (reference sequence). Trimming pared 6 bases from V and 9 bases from J, leaving 12 bases between. The CDR3 length is 11 residues. The CDR3: CSAANFTEQFF. The DNA of the CDR3 is TGCAGTGCCGCGAATTTTACTGAGCAGTTCTTC.

The V and J genes are TRBV12-3 or TRBV12-4 and TRBJ1-4, with D possibly being TRBD1 (5 bases). V was cut by 2 bases and J by 5 bases, with 6 bases left in between. The length of the CDR3 is 13 residues. This CDR3 is CASSLRGNEKLFF. The CDR3 DNA sequence: TGTGCCAGCAGTTTACGGGGGAATGAAAAACTGTTTTTT.

The CDR3 is CASRDQGSGLGNTIYF. CDR3 nucleotides: TGTGCCAGCAGGGATCAGGGATCCGGGCTTGGAAACACCATATATTTT. This chain connects TRBV2 to TRBJ1-3, with D maybe TRBD1 (5 bases). The V end was cut by 6 bases, the J end by 3 bases, with 18 bases between. The CDR3 covers 16 residues. Germline values: CDR1 SNHLY, CDR2 FYNNEI.

The gene calls are TRBV5-4 and TRBJ2-5, with 7 bases identical to TRBD1. With V trimmed by 3 bases and J by 2 bases, 10 bases remained unmatched. The CDR3 runs 16 residues. CDR1 and CDR2 from the germline V gene are SGHNT and YYREEE (reference sequence). This CDR3 is CASSWPGQSTQETQYF. The CDR3 region has the DNA TGTGCCAGCAGCTGGCCGGGACAGTCAACTCAAGAGACCCAGTACTTC. Supplemented by reference TRBV5-4 and TRBJ2-5, the full variable domain reads ETGVTQSPTHLIKTRGQQVTLRCSSQSGHNTVSWYQQALGQGPQFIFQYYREEENGRGNFPPRFSGLQFPNYSSELNVNALELDDSALYLCASSWPGQSTQETQYFGPGTRLLVL.

The genes are TRBV30 and TRBJ1-5, with 8 bases identical to TRBD1. This CDR3 comprises 15 residues. The germline V gene has CDR1 GTSNPN and CDR2 SVGIG (reference sequence). V was pared by 3 bases and J by 4 bases, with 8 bases of the junction left unmatched. The DNA of the CDR3 is TGTGCCTGGAGCCCCCAGGGGGCTCTTAATCAGCCCCAGCATTTT. Translation gives CAWSPQGALNQPQHF.

This chain links TRBV3-1 (or the pseudogene TRBV3-2) with TRBJ2-7, with 7 bases lining up with TRBD1. The CDR3 spans 15 residues. Germline trimming cut 2 bases from V and 2 bases from J; bases unmatched to any gene: 6. In germline, CDR1 is LGHDT, CDR2 YNNKEL (reference sequence). The CDR3 loop reads CASSQRTGPTYEQYF. CDR3 nucleotide sequence: TGTGCCAGCAGCCAAAGGACAGGTCCTACCTACGAGCAGTACTTC.

V is TRBV27 and J is TRBJ2-7; D gene unclear. This CDR3 is 14 amino acids long. V shed 5 bases and J shed 6 bases, with 17 bases lying between them. CDR1 is MNHEY, CDR2 SMNVEV, per germline (reference sequence). The CDR3 here is CASSPCLNSCEQYF. CDR3 DNA: TGTGCCAGCAGTCCCTGCCTAAACAGTTGCGAGCAGTACTTC.